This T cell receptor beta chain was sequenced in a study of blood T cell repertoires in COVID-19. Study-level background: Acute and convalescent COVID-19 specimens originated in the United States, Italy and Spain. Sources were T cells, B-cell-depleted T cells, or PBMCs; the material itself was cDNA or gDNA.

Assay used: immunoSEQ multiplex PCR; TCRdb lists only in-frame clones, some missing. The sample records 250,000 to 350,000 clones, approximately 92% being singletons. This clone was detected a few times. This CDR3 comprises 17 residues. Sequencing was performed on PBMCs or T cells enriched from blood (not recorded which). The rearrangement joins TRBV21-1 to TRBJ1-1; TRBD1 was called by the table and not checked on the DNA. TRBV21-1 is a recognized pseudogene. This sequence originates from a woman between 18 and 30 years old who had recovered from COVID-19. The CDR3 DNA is TGTGCCAGCAGCGCACGAATCTCGGGGGACAGTGGATATGAAGCTTTCTTT. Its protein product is CASSARISGDSGYEAFF.